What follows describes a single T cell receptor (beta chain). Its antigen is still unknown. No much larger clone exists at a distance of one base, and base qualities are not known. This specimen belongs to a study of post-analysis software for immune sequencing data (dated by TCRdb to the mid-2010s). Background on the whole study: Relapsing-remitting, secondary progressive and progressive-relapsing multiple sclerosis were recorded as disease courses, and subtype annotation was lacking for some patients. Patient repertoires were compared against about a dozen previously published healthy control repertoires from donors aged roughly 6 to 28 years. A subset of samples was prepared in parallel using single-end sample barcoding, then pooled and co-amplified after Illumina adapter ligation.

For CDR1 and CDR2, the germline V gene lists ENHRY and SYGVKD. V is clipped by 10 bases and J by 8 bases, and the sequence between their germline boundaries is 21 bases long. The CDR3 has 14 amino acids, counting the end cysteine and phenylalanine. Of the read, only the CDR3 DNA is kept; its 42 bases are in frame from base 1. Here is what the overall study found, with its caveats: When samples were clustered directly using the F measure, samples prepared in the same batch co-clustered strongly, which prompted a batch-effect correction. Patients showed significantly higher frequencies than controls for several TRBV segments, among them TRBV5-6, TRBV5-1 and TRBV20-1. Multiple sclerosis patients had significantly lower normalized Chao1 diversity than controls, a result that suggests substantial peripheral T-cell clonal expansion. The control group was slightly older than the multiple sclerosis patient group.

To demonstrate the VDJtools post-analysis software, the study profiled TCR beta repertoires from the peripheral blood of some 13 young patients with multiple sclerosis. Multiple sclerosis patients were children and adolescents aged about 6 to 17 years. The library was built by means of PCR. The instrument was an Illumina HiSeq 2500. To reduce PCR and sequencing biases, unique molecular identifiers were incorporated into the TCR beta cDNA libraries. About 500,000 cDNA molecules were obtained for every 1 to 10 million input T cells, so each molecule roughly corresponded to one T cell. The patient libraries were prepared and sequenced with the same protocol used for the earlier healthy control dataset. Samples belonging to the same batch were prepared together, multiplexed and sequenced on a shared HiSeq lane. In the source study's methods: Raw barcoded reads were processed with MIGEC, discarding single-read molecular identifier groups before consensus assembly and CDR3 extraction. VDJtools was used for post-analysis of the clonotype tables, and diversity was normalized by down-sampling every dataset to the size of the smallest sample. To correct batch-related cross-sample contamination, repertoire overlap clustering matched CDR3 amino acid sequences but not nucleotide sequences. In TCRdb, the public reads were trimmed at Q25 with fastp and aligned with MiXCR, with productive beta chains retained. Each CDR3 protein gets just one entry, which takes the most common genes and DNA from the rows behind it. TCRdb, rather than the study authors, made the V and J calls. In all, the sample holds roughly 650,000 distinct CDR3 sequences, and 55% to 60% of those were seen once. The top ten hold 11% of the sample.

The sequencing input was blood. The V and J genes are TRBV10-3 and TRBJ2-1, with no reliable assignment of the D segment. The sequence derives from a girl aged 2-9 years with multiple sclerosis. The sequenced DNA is TGTGCCACTGGGAAGTTAGTGGGCGCCGATGAGCAGTTCTTC. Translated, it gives CATGKLVGADEQFF.